The T cell receptor beta chain under discussion was sequenced for a study of graft-versus-host responses after intestinal transplantation. Study as a whole: Every one of the recipients received anti-thymocyte globulin induction and afterwards took tacrolimus and steroids for around 3 years. Study-wide findings and caveats: GvH clones surfaced in recipient marrow, some emerging earlier in ileum or blood.

Time point: postoperative day 105 after intestinal transplantation (dayNNNN = postoperative day). As regards this clone: Its antigen remains unknown.

The assay was immunoSEQ multiplex PCR, and TCRdb's table has in-frame clones only and misses some. Among 12,000 or so clones listed, about nine tenths were seen once. The germline gives CDR1 SGDLS, CDR2 YYNGEE. The CDR3 covers 16 residues. V shed 4 bases and J 1 base; nucleotides not matched to a gene: 8. This TCR came from a human patient who received an intestinal transplant, so some T cells may come from the graft donor. V is TRBV9 and J is TRBJ2-5; 9 bases are a match to TRBD2. The sequenced sample was PBMCs, obtained 105 days after intestinal transplantation. The CDR3 is CASSPWASGTQETQYF. CDR3 in DNA: TGTGCCAGCAGCCCGTGGGCTAGCGGGACCCAAGAGACCCAGTACTTC.